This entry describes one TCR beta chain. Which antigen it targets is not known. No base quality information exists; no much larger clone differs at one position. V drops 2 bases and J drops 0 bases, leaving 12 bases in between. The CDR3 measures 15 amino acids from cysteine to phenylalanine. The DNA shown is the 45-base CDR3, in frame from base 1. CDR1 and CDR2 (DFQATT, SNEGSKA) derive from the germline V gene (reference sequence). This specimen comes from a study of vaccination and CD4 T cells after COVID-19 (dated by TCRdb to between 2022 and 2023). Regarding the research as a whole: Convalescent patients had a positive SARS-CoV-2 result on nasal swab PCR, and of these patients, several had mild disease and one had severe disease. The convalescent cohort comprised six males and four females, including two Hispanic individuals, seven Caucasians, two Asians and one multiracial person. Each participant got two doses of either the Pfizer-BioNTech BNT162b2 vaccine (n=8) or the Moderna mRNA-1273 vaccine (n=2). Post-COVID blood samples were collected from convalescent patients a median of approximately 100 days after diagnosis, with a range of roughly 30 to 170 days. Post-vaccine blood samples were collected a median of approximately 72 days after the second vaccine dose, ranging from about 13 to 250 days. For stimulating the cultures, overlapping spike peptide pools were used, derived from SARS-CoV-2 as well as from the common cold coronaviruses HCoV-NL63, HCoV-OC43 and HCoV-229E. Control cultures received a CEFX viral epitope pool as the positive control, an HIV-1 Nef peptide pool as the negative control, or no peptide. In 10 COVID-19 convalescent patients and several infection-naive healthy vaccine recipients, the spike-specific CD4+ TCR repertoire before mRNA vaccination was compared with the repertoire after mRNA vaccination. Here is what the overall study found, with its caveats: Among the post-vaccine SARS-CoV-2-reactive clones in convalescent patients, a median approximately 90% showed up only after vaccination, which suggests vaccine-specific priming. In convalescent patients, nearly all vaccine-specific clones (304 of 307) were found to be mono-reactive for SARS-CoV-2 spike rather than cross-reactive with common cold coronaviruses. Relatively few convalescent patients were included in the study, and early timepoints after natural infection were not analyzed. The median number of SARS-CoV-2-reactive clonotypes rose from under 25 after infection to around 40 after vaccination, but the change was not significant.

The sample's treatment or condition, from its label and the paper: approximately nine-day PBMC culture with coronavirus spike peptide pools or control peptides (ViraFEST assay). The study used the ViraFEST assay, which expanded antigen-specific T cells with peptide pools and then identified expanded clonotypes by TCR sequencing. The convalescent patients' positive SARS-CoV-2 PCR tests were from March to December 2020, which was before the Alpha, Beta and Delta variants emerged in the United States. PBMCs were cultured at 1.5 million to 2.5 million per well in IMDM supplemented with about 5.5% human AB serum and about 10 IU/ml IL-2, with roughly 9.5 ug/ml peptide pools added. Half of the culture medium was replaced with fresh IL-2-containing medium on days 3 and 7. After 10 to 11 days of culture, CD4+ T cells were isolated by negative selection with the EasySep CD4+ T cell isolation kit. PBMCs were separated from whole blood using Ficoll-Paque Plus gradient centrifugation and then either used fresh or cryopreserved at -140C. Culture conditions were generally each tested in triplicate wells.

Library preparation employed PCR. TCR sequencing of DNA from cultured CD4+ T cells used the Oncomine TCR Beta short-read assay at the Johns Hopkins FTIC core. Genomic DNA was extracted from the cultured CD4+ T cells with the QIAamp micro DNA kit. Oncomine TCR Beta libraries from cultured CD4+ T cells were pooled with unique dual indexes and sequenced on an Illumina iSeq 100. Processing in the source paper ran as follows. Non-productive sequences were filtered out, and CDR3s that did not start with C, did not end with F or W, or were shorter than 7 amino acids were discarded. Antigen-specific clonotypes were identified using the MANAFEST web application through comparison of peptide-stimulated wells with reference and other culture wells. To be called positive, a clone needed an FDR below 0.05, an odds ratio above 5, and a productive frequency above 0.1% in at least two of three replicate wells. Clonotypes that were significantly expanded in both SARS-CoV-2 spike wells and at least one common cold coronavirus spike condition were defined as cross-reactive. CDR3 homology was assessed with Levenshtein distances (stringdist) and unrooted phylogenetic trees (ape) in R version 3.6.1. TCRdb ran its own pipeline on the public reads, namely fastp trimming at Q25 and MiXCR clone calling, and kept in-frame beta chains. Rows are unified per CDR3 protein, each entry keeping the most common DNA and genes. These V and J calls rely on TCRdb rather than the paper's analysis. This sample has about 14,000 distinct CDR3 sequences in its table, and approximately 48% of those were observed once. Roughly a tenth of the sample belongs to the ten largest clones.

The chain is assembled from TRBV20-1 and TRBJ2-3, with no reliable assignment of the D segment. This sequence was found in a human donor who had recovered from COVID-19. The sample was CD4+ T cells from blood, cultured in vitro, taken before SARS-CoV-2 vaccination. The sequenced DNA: TGCAGTGCTAGAAAAAGCCTCCTTAGCACAGATACGCAGTATTTT. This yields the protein CSARKSLLSTDTQYF.